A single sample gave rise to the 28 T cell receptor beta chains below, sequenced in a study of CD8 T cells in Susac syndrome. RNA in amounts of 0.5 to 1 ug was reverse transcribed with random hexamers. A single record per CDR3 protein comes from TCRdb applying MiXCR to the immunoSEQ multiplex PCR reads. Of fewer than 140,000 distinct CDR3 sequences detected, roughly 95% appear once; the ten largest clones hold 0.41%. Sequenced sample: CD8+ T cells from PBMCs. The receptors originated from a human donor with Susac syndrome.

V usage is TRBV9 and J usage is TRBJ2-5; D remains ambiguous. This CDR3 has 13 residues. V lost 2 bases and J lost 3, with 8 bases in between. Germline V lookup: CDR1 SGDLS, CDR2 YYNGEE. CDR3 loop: CASSVDREETQYF. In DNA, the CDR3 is TGTGCCAGCAGCGTCGATAGAGAAGAGACCCAGTACTTC.

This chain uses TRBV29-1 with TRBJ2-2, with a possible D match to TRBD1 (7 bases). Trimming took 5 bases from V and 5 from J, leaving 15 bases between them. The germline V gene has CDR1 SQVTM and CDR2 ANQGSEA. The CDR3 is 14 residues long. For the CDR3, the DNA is TGCAGCGTTCAAGCAGGGGGAGGTACCGGGGAGCTGTTTTTT. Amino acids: CSVQAGGGTGELFF.

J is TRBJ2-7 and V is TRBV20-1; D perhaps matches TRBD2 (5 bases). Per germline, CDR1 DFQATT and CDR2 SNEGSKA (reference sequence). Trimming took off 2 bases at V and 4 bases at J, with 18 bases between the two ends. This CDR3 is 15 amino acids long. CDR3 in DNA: TGCAGTGCTAGAAATAGGAGGTTAGAGGCGTACGAGCAGTACTTC. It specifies CSARNRRLEAYEQYF.

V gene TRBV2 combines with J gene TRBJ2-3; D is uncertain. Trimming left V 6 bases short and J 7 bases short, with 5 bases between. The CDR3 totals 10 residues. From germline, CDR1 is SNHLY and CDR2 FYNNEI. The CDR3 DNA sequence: TGTGCCAGCAGAGGAAATACGCAGTATTTT. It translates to CASRGNTQYF.

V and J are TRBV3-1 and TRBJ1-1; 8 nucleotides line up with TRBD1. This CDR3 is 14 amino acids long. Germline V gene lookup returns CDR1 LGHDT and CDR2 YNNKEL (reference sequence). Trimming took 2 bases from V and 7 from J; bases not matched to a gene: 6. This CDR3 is CASSQPGTGVEAFF. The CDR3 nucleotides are TGTGCCAGCAGCCAACCCGGGACAGGTGTTGAAGCTTTCTTT. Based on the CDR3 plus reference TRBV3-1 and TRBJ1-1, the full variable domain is DTAVSQTPKYLVTQMGNDKSIKCEQNLGHDTMYWYKQDSKKFLKIMFSYNNKELIINETVPNRFSPKSPDKAHLNLHINSLELGDSAVYFCASSQPGTGVEAFFGQGTRLTVV.

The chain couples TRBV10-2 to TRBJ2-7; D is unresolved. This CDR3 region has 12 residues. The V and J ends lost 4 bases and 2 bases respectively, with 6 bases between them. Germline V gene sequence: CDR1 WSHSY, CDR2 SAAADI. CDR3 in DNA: TGCGCCAGCAGTGTAAGAACCTACGAGCAGTACTTC. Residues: CASSVRTYEQYF.

CDR3 sequence (DNA): TGTGCCAGCAGCCCCGACGGGCAGGGGGGATCACCCCTCCACTTT. Translation: CASSPDGQGGSPLHF. The V and J genes are TRBV13 and TRBJ1-6, with 7 bases aligning to TRBD1. The CDR3 sequence is 15 residues long. Germline CDR1 and CDR2: PRHDT and FYEKMQ (reference sequence). Trimming at V came to 5 bases and at J to 10 bases, leaving 11 bases not matched to a gene.

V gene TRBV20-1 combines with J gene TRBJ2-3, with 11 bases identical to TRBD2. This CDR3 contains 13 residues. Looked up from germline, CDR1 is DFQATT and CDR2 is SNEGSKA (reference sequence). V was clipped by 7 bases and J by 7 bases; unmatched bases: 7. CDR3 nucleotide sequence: TGCAGTGTCGATAGCGGGGGGGGATATACGCAGTATTTT. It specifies CSVDSGGGYTQYF.

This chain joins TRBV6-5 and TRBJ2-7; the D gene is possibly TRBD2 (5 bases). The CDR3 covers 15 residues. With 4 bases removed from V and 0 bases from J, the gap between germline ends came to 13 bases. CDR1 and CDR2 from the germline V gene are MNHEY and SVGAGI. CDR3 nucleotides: TGTGCCAGCAGTTTAGTCGGACGGGGCTCCTACGAGCAGTACTTC. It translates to CASSLVGRGSYEQYF.

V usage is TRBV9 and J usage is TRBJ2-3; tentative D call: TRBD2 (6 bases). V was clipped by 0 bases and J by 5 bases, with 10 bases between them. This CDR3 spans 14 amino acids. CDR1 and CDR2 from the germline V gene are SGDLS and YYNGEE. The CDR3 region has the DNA TGTGCCAGCAGCGTAGGGCTGGGGGGAGATACGCAGTATTTT. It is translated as CASSVGLGGDTQYF.

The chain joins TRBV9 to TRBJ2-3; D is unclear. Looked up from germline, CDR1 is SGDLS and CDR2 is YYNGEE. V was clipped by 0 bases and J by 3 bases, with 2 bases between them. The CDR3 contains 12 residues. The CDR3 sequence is CASSVETDTQYF. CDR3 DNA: TGTGCCAGCAGCGTAGAGACAGATACGCAGTATTTT.

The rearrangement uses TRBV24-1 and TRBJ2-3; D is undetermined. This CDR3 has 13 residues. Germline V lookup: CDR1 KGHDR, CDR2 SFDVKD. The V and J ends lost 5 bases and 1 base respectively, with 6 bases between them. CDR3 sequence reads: CATSARGTDTQYF. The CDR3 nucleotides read TGTGCCACCAGTGCGCGAGGCACAGATACGCAGTATTTT.

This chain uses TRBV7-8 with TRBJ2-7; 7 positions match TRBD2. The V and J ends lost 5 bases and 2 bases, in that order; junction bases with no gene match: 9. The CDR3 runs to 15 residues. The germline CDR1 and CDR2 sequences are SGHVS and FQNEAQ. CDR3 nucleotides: TGTGCCAGCAGCCTAGACCCTAGCGGCACCTACGAGCAGTACTTC. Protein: CASSLDPSGTYEQYF.

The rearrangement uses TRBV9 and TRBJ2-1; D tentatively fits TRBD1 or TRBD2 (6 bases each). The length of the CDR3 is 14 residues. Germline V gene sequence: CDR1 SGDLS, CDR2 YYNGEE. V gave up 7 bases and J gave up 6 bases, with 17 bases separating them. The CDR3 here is CASDRWGAGNEQFF. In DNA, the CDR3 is TGTGCCAGCGACCGGTGGGGGGCCGGCAATGAGCAGTTCTTC.

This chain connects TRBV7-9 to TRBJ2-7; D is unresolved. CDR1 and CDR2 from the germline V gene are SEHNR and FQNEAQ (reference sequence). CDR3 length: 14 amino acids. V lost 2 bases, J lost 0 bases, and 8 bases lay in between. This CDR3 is CASSLHASSYEQYF. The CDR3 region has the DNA TGTGCCAGCAGCTTACACGCCAGCTCCTACGAGCAGTACTTC. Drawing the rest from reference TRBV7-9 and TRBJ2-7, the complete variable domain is DTGVSQNPRHKITKRGQNVTFRCDPISEHNRLYWYRQTLGQGPEFLTYFQNEAQLEKSRLLSDRFSAERPKGSFSTLEIQRTEQGDSAMYLCASSLHASSYEQYFGPGTRLTVT.

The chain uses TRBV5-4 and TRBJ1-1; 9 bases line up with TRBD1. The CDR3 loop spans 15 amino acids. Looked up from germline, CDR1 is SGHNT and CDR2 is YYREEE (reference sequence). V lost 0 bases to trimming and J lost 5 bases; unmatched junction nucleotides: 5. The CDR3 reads CASSLGGQGGTEAFF. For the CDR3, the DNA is TGTGCCAGCAGCTTGGGGGGACAGGGAGGGACTGAAGCTTTCTTT.

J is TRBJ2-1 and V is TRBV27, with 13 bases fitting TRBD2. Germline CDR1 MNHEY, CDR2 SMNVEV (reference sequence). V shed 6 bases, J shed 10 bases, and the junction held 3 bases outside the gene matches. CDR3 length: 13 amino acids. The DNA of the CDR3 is TGTGCCAGCAGCCCGACTAGCGGGGGGGAGCAGTTCTTC. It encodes CASSPTSGGEQFF.

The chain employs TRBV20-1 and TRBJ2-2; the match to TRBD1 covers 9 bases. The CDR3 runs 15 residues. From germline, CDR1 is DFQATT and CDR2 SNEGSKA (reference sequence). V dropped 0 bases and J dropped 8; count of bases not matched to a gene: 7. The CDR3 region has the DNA TGCAGTGCTAGAGATCGGGACAGGGAGTCGGGGGAGCTGTTTTTT. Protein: CSARDRDRESGELFF.

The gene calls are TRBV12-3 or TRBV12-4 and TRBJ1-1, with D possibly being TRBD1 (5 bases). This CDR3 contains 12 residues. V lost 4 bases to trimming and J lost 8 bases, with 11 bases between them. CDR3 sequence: CASSSGTEEAFF. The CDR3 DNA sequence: TGTGCCAGCAGTTCCGGGACGGAAGAAGCTTTCTTT.

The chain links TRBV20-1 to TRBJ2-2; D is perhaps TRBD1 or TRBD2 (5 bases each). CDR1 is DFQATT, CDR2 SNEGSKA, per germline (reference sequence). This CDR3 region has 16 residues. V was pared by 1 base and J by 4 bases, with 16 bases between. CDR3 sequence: CSARAGASPATGELFF. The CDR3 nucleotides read TGCAGTGCTAGAGCTGGGGCTAGCCCGGCCACCGGGGAGCTGTTTTTT.

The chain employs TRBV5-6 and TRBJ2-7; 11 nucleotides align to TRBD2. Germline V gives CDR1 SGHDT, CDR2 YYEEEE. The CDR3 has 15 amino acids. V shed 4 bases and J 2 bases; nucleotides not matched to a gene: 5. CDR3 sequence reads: CASSQATSGAYEQYF. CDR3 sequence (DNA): TGTGCCAGCAGCCAGGCGACTAGCGGGGCCTACGAGCAGTACTTC.

For the CDR3, the DNA is TGCGCCAGCAGTCAATCGATGGCTAGCGGGGGGGCCTTAGCCAAAAACATTCAGTACTTC. As protein: CASSQSMASGGALAKNIQYF. The chain is built from TRBV23-1 and TRBJ2-4; 12 bases align to TRBD2. TRBV23-1 is recorded as an ORF, its role being uncertain. The CDR3 spans 20 residues. V was pared by 0 bases and J by 0 bases, with 9 bases of the junction left unmatched.

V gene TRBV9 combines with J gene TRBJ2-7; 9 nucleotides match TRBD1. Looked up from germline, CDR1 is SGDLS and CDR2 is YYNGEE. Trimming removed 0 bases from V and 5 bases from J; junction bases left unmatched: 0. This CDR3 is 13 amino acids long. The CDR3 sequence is CASSVGTGDEQYF. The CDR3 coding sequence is TGTGCCAGCAGCGTAGGGACAGGGGACGAGCAGTACTTC. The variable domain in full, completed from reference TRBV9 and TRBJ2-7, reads DSGVTQTPKHLITATGQRVTLRCSPRSGDLSVYWYQQSLDQGLQFLIQYYNGEERAKGNILERFSAQQFPDLHSELNLSSLELGDSALYFCASSVGTGDEQYFGPGTRLTVT.

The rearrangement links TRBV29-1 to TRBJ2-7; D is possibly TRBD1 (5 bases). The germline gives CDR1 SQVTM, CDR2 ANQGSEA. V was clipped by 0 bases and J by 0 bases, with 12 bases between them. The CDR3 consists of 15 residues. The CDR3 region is CSVEDPTASSYEQYF. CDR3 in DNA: TGCAGCGTTGAAGATCCGACAGCCAGCTCCTACGAGCAGTACTTC.

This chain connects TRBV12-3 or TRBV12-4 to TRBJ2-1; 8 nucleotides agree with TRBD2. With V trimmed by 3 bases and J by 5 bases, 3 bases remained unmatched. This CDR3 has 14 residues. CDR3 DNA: TGTGCCAGCAGTTTTCTCGGGGGGGACAATGAGCAGTTCTTC. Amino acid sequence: CASSFLGGDNEQFF.

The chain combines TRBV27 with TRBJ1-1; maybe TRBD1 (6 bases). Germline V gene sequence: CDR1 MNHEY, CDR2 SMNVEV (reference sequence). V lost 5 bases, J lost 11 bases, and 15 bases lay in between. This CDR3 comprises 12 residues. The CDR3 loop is CASSTRGGPAFF. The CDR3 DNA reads TGTGCCAGCAGTACTAGAGGGGGGCCTGCTTTCTTT.

The CDR3 sequence is CASSLAGDRNSYEQYF. CDR3 in DNA: TGTGCCAGCAGCTTAGCGGGGGACAGGAACTCCTACGAGCAGTACTTC. The chain combines TRBV7-9 with TRBJ2-7; TRBD1 matches at 8 bases. This CDR3 is 16 amino acids long. V was pared by 0 bases and J by 0 bases, with 4 bases of the junction left unmatched. Germline V gene data show CDR1 as SEHNR and CDR2 as FQNEAQ (reference sequence).

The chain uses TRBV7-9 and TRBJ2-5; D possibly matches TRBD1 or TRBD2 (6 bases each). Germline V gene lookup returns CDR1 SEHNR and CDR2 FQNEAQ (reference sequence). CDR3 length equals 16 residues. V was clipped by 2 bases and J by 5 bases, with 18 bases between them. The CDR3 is CASSLPQRGERETQYF. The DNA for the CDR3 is TGTGCCAGCAGCTTACCCCAGAGGGGGGAGCGGGAGACCCAGTACTTC.